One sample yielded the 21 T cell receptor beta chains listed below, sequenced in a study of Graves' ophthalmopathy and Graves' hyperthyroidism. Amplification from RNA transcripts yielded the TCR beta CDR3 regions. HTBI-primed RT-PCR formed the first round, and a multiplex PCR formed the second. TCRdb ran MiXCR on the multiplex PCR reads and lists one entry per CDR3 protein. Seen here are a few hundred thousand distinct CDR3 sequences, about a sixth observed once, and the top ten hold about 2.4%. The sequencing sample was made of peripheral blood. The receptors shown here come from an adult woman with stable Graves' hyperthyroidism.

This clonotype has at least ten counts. The CDR3 sequence is CASSPAAGQWNYGYTF. The CDR3 DNA reads TGTGCCAGCAGCCCTGCTGCGGGACAGTGGAACTATGGCTACACCTTC. The V and J genes are TRBV28 and TRBJ1-2; 7 nucleotides align to TRBD1. Germline loops: CDR1 MDHEN, CDR2 SYDVKM. V trimming: 6 bases; J trimming: 2 bases; junction bases outside the gene matches: 12. The CDR3 loop spans 16 amino acids.

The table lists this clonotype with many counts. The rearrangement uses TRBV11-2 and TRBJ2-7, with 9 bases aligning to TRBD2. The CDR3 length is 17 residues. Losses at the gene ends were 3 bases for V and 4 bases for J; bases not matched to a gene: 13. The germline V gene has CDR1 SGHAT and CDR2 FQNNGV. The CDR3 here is CASSLLAGDVASYEQYF. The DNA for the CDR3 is TGTGCCAGCAGCTTGTTAGCGGGAGATGTTGCTAGTTACGAGCAGTACTTC.

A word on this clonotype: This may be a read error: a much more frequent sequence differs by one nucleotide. CDR3 in DNA: TGCATTGCCCTACCCCTGTCTACTGGTTACGAGCAGTACTTC. This gives the protein CIALPLSTGYEQYF. The chain recombines TRBV20-1 with TRBJ2-7; D gene ambiguous. Germline V lookup: CDR1 DFQATT, CDR2 SNEGSKA (reference sequence). The CDR3 covers 14 residues.

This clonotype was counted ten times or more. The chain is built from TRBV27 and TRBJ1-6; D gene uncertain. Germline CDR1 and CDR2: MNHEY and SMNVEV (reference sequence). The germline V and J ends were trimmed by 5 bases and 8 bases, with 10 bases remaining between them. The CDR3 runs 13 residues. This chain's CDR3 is CASSPDGDSPLHF. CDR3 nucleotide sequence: TGTGCCAGCAGTCCAGATGGGGATTCACCCCTCCACTTT.

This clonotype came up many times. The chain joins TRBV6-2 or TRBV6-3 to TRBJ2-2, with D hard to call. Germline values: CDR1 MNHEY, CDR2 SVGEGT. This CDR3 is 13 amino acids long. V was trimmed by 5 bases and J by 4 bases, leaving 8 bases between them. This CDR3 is CASSGWGTGELFF. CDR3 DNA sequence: TGTGCCAGCAGTGGGTGGGGCACCGGGGAGCTGTTTTTT.

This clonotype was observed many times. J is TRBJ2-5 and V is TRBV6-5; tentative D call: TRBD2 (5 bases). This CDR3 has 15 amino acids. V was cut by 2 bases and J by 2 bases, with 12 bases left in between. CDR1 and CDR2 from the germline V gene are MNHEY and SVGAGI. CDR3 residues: CASSYEGPGQETQYF. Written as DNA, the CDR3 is TGTGCCAGCAGTTACGAGGGCCCCGGACAAGAGACCCAGTACTTC.

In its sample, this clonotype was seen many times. DNA for the CDR3: TGTGCCAGCAGCCCCCCGGGGAACTGGGCGGGCACCGGGGAGCTGTTTTTT. Amino acid sequence: CASSPPGNWAGTGELFF. V gene TRBV12-3 or TRBV12-4 combines with J gene TRBJ2-2; a weak D match, TRBD2 (5 bases). The CDR3 totals 17 residues. The V and J ends lost 6 bases and 4 bases respectively, with 21 bases between them.

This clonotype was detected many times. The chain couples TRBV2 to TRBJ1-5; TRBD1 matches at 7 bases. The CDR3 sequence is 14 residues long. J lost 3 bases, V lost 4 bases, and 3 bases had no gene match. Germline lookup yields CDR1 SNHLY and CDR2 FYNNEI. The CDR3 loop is CASSGDSPNQPQHF. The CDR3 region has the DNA TGTGCCAGCAGTGGGGACAGCCCCAATCAGCCCCAGCATTTT.

For the CDR3, the DNA is TGTGCCAGCAGCCAACCGGGACCAACCTACGAGCAGTACTTC. It translates to CASSQPGPTYEQYF. The chain employs TRBV7-2 and TRBJ2-7; D might be TRBD1 or TRBD2, each matching 5 bases. The V end lost 5 bases, the J end lost 2 bases, and 13 bases lay between the germline ends. The germline V gene encodes CDR1 SGHTA and CDR2 FQGNSA. The CDR3 is 14 amino acids.

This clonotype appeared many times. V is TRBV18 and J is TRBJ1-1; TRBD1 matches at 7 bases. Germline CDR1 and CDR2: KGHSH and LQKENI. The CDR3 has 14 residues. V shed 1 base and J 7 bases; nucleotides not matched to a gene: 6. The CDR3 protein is CASSPLDRDLEAFF. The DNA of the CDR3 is TGTGCCAGCTCACCACTTGACAGGGACCTTGAAGCTTTCTTT.

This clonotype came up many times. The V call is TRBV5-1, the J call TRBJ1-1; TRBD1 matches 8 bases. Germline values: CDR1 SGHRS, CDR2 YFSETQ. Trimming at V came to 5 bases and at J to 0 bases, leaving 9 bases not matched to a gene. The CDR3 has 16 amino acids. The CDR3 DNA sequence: TGCGCCAGCAGTAGGACAGGGAGGTCAATGAACACTGAAGCTTTCTTT. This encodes CASSRTGRSMNTEAFF.

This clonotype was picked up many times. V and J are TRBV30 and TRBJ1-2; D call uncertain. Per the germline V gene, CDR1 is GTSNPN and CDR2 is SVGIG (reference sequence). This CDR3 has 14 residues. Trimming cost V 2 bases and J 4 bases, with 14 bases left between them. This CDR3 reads CAWSLGGRIYGYTF. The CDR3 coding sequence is TGTGCCTGGAGTCTTGGCGGCCGCATCTATGGCTACACCTTC.

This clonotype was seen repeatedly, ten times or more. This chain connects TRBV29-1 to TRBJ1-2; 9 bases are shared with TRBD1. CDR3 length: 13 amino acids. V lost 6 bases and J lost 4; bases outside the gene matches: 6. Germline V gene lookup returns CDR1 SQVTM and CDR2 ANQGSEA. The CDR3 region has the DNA TGCAGCGTCCTGAGACAGGGGGTCTATGGCTACACCTTC. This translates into CSVLRQGVYGYTF.

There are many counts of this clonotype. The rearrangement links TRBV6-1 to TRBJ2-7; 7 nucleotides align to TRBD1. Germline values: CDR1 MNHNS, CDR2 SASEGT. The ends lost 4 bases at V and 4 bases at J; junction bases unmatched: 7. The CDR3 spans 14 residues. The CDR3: CASSGQGLRYEQYF. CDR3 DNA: TGTGCCAGCAGTGGACAGGGTTTACGATACGAGCAGTACTTC.

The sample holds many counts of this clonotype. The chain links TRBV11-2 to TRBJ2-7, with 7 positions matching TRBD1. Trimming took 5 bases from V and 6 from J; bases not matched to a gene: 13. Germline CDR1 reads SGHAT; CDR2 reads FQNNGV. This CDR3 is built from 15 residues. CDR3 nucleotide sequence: TGTGCCAGCAGCCTACCGACAGGGCAATTGGGCGAGCAGTACTTC. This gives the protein CASSLPTGQLGEQYF.

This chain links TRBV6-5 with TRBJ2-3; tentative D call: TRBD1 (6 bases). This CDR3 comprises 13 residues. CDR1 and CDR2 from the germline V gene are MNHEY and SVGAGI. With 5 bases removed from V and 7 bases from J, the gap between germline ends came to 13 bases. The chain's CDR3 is CASSNTGSNTQYF. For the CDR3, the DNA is TGTGCCAGCAGTAACACAGGGTCAAATACGCAGTATTTT.

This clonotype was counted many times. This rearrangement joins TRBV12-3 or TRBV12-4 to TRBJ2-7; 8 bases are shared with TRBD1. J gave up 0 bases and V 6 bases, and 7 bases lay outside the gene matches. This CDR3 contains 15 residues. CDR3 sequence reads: CASRLRDRSSYEQYF. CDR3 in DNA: TGTGCCAGCAGACTAAGGGACAGGAGCTCCTACGAGCAGTACTTC.

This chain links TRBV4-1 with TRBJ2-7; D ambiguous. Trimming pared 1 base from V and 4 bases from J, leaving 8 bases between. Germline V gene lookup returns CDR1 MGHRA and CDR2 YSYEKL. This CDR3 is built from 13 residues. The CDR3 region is CASSQVERYEQYF. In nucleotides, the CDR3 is TGCGCCAGCAGCCAAGTGGAGAGATACGAGCAGTACTTC.

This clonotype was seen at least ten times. The CDR3 protein is CASSQRVGRADTGELFF. The DNA for the CDR3 is TGTGCCAGCAGCCAACGGGTGGGGCGTGCGGACACCGGGGAGCTGTTTTTT. V and J are TRBV27 and TRBJ2-2; D possibly corresponds to TRBD1 (5 bases). V lost 6 bases to trimming and J lost 3 bases, with 20 bases between them. This CDR3 is 17 amino acids long. Germline loops: CDR1 MNHEY, CDR2 SMNVEV (reference sequence).

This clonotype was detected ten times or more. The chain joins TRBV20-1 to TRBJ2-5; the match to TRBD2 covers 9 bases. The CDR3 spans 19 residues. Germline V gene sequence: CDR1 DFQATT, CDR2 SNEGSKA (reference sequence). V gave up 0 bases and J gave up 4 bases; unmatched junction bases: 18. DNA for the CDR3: TGCAGTGCTAGAGATAGGGAGACTAGCGGAGCCCCGGGGGGAGAGACCCAGTACTTC. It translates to CSARDRETSGAPGGETQYF.

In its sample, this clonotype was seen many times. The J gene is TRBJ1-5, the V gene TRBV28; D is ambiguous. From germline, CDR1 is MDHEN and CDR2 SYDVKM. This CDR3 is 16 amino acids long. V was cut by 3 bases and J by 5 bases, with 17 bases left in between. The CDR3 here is CASSFPDNIRDQPQHF. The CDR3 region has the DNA TGTGCCAGCAGTTTCCCAGACAACATTCGGGATCAGCCCCAGCATTTT.